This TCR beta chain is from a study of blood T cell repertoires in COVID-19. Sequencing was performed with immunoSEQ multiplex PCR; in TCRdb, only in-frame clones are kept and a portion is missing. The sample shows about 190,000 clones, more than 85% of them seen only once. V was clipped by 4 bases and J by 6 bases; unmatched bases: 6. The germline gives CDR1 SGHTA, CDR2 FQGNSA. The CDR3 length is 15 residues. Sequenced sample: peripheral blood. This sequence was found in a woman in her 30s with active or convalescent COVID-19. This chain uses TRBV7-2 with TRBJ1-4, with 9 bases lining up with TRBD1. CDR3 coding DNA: TGTGCCAGCAGCTGGGGGGGACAGGGCTATGAAAAACTGTTTTTT. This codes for CASSWGGQGYEKLFF. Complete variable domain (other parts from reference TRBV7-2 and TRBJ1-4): GAGVSQSPSNKVTEKGKDVELRCDPISGHTALYWYRQSLGQGLEFLIYFQGNSAPDKSGLPSDRFSAERTGGSVSTLTIQRTQQEDSAVYLCASSWGGQGYEKLFFGSGTQLSVL.